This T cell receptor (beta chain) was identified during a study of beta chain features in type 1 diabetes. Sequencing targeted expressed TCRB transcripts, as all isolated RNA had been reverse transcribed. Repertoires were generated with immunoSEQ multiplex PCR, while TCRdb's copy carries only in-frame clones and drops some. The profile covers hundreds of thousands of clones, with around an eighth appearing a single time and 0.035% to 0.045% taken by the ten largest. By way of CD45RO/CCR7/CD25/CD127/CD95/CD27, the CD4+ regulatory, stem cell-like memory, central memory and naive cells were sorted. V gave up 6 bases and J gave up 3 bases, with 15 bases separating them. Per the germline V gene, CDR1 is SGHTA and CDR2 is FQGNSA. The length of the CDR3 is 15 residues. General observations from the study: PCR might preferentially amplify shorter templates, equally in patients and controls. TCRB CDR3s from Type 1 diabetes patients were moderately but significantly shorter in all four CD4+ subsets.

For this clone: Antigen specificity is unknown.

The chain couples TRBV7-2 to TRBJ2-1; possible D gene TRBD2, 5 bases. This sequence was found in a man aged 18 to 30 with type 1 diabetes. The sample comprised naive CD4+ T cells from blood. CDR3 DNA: TGTGCCAGCAGGCCTGGACTGCTTATCTACAATGAGCAGTTCTTC. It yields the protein CASRPGLLIYNEQFF.